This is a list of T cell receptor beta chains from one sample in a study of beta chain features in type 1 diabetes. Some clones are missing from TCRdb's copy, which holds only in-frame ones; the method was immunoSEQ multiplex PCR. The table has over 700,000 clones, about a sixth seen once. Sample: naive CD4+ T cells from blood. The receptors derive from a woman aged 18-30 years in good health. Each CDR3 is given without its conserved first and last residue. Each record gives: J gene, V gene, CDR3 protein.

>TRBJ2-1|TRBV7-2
ASRSYNEQF
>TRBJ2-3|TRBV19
ASSMATTTDTQY
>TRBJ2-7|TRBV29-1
SVVTSTEQY
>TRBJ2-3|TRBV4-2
ASSRVAAREPVQY
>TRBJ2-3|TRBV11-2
ASSSRQRTDTQY
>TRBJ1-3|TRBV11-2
ASSNGRVYGNTIY
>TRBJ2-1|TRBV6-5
ASSLAGDPYNEQF
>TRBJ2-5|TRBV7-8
ASRETGARQETQY
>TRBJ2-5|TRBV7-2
ASSLFGTAAAETQY
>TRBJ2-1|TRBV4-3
ASSRLGGSVEQF
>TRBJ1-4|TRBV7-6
ASSLSTGRATNEKLF
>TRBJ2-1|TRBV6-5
ASSRTAGAYNEQF
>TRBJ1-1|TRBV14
ASSHLQRDSITGNTEAF
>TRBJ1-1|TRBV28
ASSLDRGGVNTEAF
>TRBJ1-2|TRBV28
GSSGFYGYT
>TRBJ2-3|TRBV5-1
ASSHSGSSGIDTQY
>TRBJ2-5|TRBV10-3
AISELLGETQY
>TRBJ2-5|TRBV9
ASSVSSRETQY
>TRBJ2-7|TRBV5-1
ASSSDRAHEQY
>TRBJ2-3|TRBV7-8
ASSWRRLVPDTQY
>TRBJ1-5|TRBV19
ASSLKGADQPQH
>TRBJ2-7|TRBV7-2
ASSLGWSGGPGYEQY
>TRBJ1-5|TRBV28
ASRLLGENQPQH
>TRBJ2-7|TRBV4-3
ASSRDSSISYEQY
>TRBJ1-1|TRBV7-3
ASSRGVGTEAF
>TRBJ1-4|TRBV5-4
ASSPGRAAKSTNEKLF
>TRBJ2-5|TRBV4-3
ASSQGLLAGGQETQY
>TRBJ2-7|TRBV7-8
ASSKHRDRVYEQY
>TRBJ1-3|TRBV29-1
SVAAGAGNTIY
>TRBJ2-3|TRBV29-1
SVEPHSQPTDTQY
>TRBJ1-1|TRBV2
ASSPSLDRVVRTEAF
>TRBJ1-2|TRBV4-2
ASSQVKRNYGYT
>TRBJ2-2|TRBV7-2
ASSLYGIHTGELF
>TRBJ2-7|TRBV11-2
ASSLESGGRQY
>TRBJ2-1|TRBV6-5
ASSYSPYNEQF
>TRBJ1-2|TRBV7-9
ASSWSGQAFRFGGYT
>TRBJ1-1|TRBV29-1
SAEQGFTEAF
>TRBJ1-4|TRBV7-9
ASSHYATNEKLF
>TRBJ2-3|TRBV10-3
ATRDRTDTQY
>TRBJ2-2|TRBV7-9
ASSLYPGELF
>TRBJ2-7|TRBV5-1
ASSYRTGDYEQY
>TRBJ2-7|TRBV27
ASSFSPMGSYEQY
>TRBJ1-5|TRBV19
ASSGDRRLGNQPQH
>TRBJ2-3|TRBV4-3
ASSQRDFTDTQY
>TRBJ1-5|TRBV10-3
AISSDRDQPQH
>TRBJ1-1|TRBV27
ASSTPYSNTEAF
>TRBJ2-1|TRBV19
ASSRQGIIDEQF
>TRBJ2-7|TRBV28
ASSSTYEQY
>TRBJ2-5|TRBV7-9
ASSLPSGQETQY
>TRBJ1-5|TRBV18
ASSPGENQPQH
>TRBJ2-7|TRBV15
ATSRDFSYEQY
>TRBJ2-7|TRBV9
ASSATGTSYEQY
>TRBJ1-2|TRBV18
ASSPREGGYT
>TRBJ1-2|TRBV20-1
SASSRVLRV
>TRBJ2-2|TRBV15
ATSSDGTGETGELF
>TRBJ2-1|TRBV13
ASSPGTPGPNNEQF
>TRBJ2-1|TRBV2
ASRGAGAPYNEQF
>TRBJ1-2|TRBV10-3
AISESSGSYT
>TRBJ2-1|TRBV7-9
ASSRNVDRNEQF
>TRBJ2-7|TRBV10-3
ATRFGTTTYEQY